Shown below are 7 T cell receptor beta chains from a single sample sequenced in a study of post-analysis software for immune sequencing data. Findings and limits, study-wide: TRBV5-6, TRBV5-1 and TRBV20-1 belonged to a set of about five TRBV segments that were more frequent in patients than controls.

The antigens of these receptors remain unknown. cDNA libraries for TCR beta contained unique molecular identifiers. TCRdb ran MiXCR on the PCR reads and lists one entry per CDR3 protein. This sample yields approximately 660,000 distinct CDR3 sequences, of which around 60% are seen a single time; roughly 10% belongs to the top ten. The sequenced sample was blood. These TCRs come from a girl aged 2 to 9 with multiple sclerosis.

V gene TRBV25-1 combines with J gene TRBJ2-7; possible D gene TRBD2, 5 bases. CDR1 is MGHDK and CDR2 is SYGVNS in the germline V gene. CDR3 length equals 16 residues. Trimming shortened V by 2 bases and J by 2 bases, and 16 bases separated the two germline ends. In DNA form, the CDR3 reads TGTGCCAGCAGTGAAACAAGGGAGACAACAGCCTACGAGCAGTACTTC. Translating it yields CASSETRETTAYEQYF.

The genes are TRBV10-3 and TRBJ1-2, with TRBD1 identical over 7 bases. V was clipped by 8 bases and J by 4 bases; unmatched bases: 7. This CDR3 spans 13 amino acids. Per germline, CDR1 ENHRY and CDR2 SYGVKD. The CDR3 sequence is CAIWAGGAYGYTF. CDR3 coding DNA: TGTGCCATCTGGGCAGGGGGAGCCTATGGCTACACCTTC.

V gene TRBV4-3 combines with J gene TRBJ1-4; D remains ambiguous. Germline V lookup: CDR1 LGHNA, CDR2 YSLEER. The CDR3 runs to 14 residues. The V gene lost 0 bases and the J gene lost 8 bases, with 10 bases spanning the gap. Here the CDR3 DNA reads TGCGCCAGCAGCCAAGATTTGGGAGGAGAAAAACTGTTTTTT. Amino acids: CASSQDLGGEKLFF.

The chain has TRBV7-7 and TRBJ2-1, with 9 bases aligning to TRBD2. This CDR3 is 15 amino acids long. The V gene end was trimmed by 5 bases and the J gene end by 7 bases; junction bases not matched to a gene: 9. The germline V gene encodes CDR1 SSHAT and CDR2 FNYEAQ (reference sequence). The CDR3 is CASSPTGTSINEQFF. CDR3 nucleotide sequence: TGTGCCAGCAGCCCGACAGGGACTAGCATAAATGAGCAGTTCTTC.

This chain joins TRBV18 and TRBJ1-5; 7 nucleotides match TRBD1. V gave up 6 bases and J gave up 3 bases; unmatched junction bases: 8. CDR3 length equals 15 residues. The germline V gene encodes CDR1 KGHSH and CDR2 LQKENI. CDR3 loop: CASSYLQGNNQPQHF. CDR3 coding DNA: TGTGCCAGCTCCTACTTACAGGGGAACAATCAGCCCCAGCATTTT.

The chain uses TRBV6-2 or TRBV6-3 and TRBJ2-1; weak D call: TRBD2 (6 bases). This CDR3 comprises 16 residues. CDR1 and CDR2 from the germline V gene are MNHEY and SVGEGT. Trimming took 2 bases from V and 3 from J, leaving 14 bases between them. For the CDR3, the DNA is TGTGCCAGCAGTTACGGGCGGGACTGGCTCTACAATGAGCAGTTCTTC. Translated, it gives CASSYGRDWLYNEQFF.

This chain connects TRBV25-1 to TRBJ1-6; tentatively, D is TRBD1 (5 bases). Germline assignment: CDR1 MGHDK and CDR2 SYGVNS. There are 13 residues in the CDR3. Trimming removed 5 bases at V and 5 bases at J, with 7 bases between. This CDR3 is CASSRGHNSPLHF. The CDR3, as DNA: TGTGCCAGCAGTAGGGGACATAATTCACCCCTCCACTTT. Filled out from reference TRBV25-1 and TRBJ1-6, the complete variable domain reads EADIYQTPRYLVIGTGKKITLECSQTMGHDKMYWYQQDPGMELHLIHYSYGVNSTEKGDLSSESTVSRIRTEHFPLTLESARPSHTSQYLCASSRGHNSPLHFGNGTRLTVT.